Below are 6 T cell receptor beta chains sequenced from a single sample in a study of CD4 T cells in relation to SARS-CoV-2 and coronaviruses. The antigens of these receptors remain unknown. Sequenced by immunoSEQ multiplex PCR; TCRdb stores in-frame clones only, minus some. The sample has just under 30,000 clones; 75% to 80% are singletons. The unexposed donors gave CD4+ T cells in about 2011-2018, prior to COVID-19. The cells were cultured for around ten days before CD4+ T cells were isolated. Sequenced sample: CD4+ T cells from PBMCs, cultured in vitro. Source of these receptors: a human donor in good health.

The J gene is TRBJ2-1, the V gene TRBV5-5; TRBD2 is a possible D gene (6 bases). The CDR3 extends over 13 amino acids. V dropped 4 bases and J dropped 8 bases, with 13 bases sitting between them. Germline values: CDR1 SGHKS, CDR2 YYEKEE (reference sequence). The CDR3 coding sequence is TGTGCCAGCAGCCGGGACTCCGCAGATGAGCAGTTCTTC. Translated: CASSRDSADEQFF.

This chain connects TRBV4-1 to TRBJ1-5, with D perhaps TRBD1 (6 bases). Germline CDR1 MGHRA, CDR2 YSYEKL. CDR3 length: 16 amino acids. Trimming shortened V by 4 bases and J by 3 bases, and 16 bases separated the two germline ends. The CDR3 nucleotides read TGCGCCAGCAGCCCAAAGCTCGGACAGTTCAATCAGCCCCAGCATTTT. The encoded protein is CASSPKLGQFNQPQHF.

This clone was observed a handful of times. The gene calls are TRBV30 and TRBJ2-1; D unclear. The germline CDR1 and CDR2 sequences are GTSNPN and SVGIG (reference sequence). V was cut by 4 bases and J by 9 bases, with 4 bases left in between. This CDR3 comprises 9 residues. This CDR3 reads CAWIVEQFF. The CDR3 DNA sequence: TGTGCCTGGATCGTTGAGCAGTTCTTC.

This clone has more than one count but fewer than ten. In DNA, the CDR3 is TGCGCCAGCAGAGGGGGAAACAGCCTGAACACTGAAGCTTTCTTT. Amino acid sequence: CASRGGNSLNTEAFF. The chain joins TRBV10-2 to TRBJ1-1; perhaps TRBD1 as D (6 bases). The germline V gene has CDR1 WSHSY and CDR2 SAAADI. The ends were cut back, 6 bases at V and 0 bases at J, with 14 bases in the middle. The CDR3 runs to 15 residues.

The chain recombines TRBV3-1 (or the pseudogene TRBV3-2) with TRBJ1-1; weak D call: TRBD1 (5 bases). Trimming pared 4 bases from V and 3 bases from J, leaving 15 bases between. The V gene's germline CDR1 is LGHDT and CDR2 YNNKEL (reference sequence). The CDR3 totals 15 residues. CDR3 region: CASSPRDRRYTEAFF. CDR3 coding DNA: TGTGCCAGCAGCCCCAGGGACCGAAGGTACACTGAAGCTTTCTTT.

This rearrangement joins TRBV12-5 to TRBJ2-7; 9 bases align to TRBD1. This CDR3 comprises 16 residues. The J segment lost 1 base and the V segment lost 7 bases, leaving 11 bases of the junction unmatched. CDR1 and CDR2 from the germline V gene are LGHNT and FRNRAP. CDR3 in DNA: TGTGCTAGTGCCCCCCCCGGGACAGGGCTTTCCTACGAGCAGTACTTC. Amino acid sequence: CASAPPGTGLSYEQYF.